This paragraph reports one T cell receptor (beta chain). The data originate from a study of blood T cell repertoires in COVID-19. Whole-study context: Samples taken during acute and convalescent COVID-19 were collected in the United States, Italy and Spain. Sample material is recorded as cDNA or gDNA derived from T cells, B-cell-depleted T cells, or PBMCs.

This CDR3 is 14 amino acids long. V shed 5 bases and J shed 10 bases, with 15 bases lying between them. Germline V gives CDR1 SGHAT, CDR2 FQNNGV. Per the authors' pipeline: The authors estimated nucleated cell counts from reference gene primer amplification. Only in-frame clones appear in the TCRdb table, and some are missing; sequencing was by immunoSEQ multiplex PCR. The V and J calls and clone size come from that table; D and trimming were worked out from the DNA. The profile shows 200,000 or so clones, about 88% of them singletons. The genes are TRBV11-2 and TRBJ1-6, with D perhaps matching TRBD1 (6 bases). Sample: peripheral blood. This clonotype was obtained from a man in his 70s with active or convalescent COVID-19. CDR3 DNA sequence: TGTGCCAGCAGCAATGGACAGATTAGCTCACCCCTCCACTTT. This encodes CASSNGQISSPLHF.